These T cell receptor beta chains were read from a single sample in a study of blood T cell repertoires in COVID-19. Only in-frame clones appear in the TCRdb table, and some are missing; sequencing was by immunoSEQ multiplex PCR. The repertoire consists of 300,000 to 350,000 clones, with 80% to 90% occurring once and the leading ten covering 8.9%. The specimen sequenced was PBMCs or T cells enriched from blood (not recorded which). These TCRs come from a woman aged 18-35 years who had recovered from COVID-19. CDR3s include the opening cysteine and the closing phenylalanine or tryptophan. D genes are given only for firm matches. Not all rows give a size; the values are once, few, many and, for expanded clones, a class.

TGTGCCAGCAGCCCCCGGGGGAACTCTGGAAACACCATATATTTT	CASSPRGNSGNTIYF	-	-	TRBV7-9	TRBJ1-3
TGTGCCAGCAGCGTAGGCTCCAGCTCCTACAATGAGCAGTTCTTC	CASSVGSSSYNEQFF	-	-	TRBV9	TRBJ2-1
TGCGCCAGCAGTTTACAGGGGACCTACAATGAGCAGTTCTTC	CASSLQGTYNEQFF	TRBD1	-	TRBV23-1	TRBJ2-1
TGTGCCAGCAGCTTTGATGTCTTTACAGACGGCTACACCTTC	CASSFDVFTDGYTF	-	once	TRBV5-6	TRBJ1-2
TGCGCCAGCAGCCGAGGGACTAGCGGGGGGGAAGAGACCCAGTACTTC	CASSRGTSGGEETQYF	TRBD2	-	TRBV5-1	TRBJ2-5
TGTGCCAGCAGTTATAGCGGCGAAGAGACCCAGTACTTC	CASSYSGEETQYF	-	-	TRBV28	TRBJ2-5
TGTGCCAGCAGTCCGCGTTCCTCCTACGAGCAGTACTTC	CASSPRSSYEQYF	-	-	TRBV27	TRBJ2-7
TGTGCCAGCAGCCTAGAGCGGGGCACCTCCTATAATTCACCCCTCCACTTT	CASSLERGTSYNSPLHF	-	-	TRBV7-2	TRBJ1-6
TGTGCCATGAAGAGCCAGGGCCCCTCCTACGAGCAGTACTTC	CAMKSQGPSYEQYF	-	-	TRBV10-3	TRBJ2-7
TGTGCCAGCAGTACCGCCCAGGGCTATCAGCCCCAGCATTTT	CASSTAQGYQPQHF	-	-	TRBV28	TRBJ1-5
TGTGCCAGCAGCCCCGACAGGGGGCCCGGTGAAAAACTGTTTTTT	CASSPDRGPGEKLFF	TRBD1	-	TRBV7-3	TRBJ1-4
TGTGCCAGCAGCCTCAGCCCGGGCGGGCTAGCGGGGGGCATTCCCCACGAGCAGTACTTC	CASSLSPGGLAGGIPHEQYF	TRBD2	-	TRBV3-1/TRBV3-2	TRBJ2-7
TGCGCCAGCAGCTTTGCTTCTAGGGGCACTAGCACAGATACGCAGTATTTT	CASSFASRGTSTDTQYF	-	-	TRBV5-1	TRBJ2-3
TGTGCCAGCAGTTTTTCGGACAGGGCCGTCGGTGGCTACACCTTC	CASSFSDRAVGGYTF	TRBD1	-	TRBV27	TRBJ1-2
TGTGCCAGCAGAAACGGACAGGGTTTTGACTATGGCTACACCTTC	CASRNGQGFDYGYTF	TRBD1	-	TRBV5-4	TRBJ1-2
TGTGCCAGCAGTCATCCCGGGACTCTAAAGGAAGGCTACACCTTC	CASSHPGTLKEGYTF	-	-	TRBV6-2/TRBV6-3	TRBJ1-2
TGTGCCTGGAGGACAGGGGGCAATCAGCCCCAGCATTTT	CAWRTGGNQPQHF	TRBD1	-	TRBV30	TRBJ1-5
TGCGCCAGCAGCCAAGGGTTACAGGGAAAGTATGAGCAGTACTTC	CASSQGLQGKYEQYF	-	-	TRBV4-1	TRBJ2-7
TGTGCCAGCAGCTTTGTTTGGGCGATGGTGGAAACTGAAGCTTTCTTT	CASSFVWAMVETEAFF	-	-	TRBV5-4	TRBJ1-1
TGTGCCAGCAGCTTTGGCGACAGGGTCGGAGAGACCCAGTACTTC	CASSFGDRVGETQYF	TRBD1	-	TRBV7-8	TRBJ2-5
TGTGCCAGCAGTTCCCAGGAGACAGGCAGAGACTTTCATCAGCCCCAGCATTTT	CASSSQETGRDFHQPQHF	-	-	TRBV28	TRBJ1-5
TGTGCCAGCAGTTCGAGCGGGGGGGCGCATGAGCAGTTCTTC	CASSSSGGAHEQFF	TRBD2	-	TRBV6-2/TRBV6-3	TRBJ2-1
TGTGCCAGCAGCTTCCGGAGTAGCCCAAATGGAGAGACCCGGTACTTC	CASSFRSSPNGETRYF	-	-	TRBV5-4	TRBJ2-5
TGTGCCAGCAGTTTATGGAGGGGTCCTGAAGCTTTCTTT	CASSLWRGPEAFF	-	-	TRBV27	TRBJ1-1
TGTGCCAGCTCACCGGCAGGTGAAGCTTTCTTT	CASSPAGEAFF	-	few	TRBV18	TRBJ1-1
TGTGCCAGCAGTTTAGGAGGGGGTCAGCCCCAGCATTTT	CASSLGGGQPQHF	-	-	TRBV12-3/TRBV12-4	TRBJ1-5
TGTGCCAGCAGCTTAATGGGGCCAGATACGCAGTATTTT	CASSLMGPDTQYF	-	once	TRBV7-3	TRBJ2-3
TGTGCCAGTAGTTGGCGAACAGCGAACACTGAAGCTTTCTTT	CASSWRTANTEAFF	-	once	TRBV19	TRBJ1-1
TGTGCCAGCAGCAAAAGGACTAGCGGGGGCGATGAGCAGTTCTTC	CASSKRTSGGDEQFF	TRBD2	-	TRBV11-3	TRBJ2-1
TGCAGTGCTAGTGGAGGCCATAGCAATCAGCCCCAGCATTTT	CSASGGHSNQPQHF	-	-	TRBV20-1	TRBJ1-5
TGTGCCAGCAGCTTGGGGGCTGACTATGGCTACACCTTC	CASSLGADYGYTF	-	-	TRBV5-5	TRBJ1-2
TGTGCCAGCAGCGCCCACCAGGTCGCCGGAGGGACTGAAGCTTTCTTT	CASSAHQVAGGTEAFF	-	-	TRBV9	TRBJ1-1
TGTGCCACCAGTGATTTCCGGACTAGCGGGGGGGTCACAGATACGCAGTATTTT	CATSDFRTSGGVTDTQYF	TRBD2	-	TRBV24-1	TRBJ2-3
TGTGCCAGCACGCCTAGCGGCCAAGAGACCCAGTACTTC	CASTPSGQETQYF	TRBD2	-	TRBV6-5	TRBJ2-5
TGTGCCAGTAGTATAAGAGACTCTCAGCCCCAGCATTTT	CASSIRDSQPQHF	-	-	TRBV19	TRBJ1-5
TGTGCCAGCAGTGGGGACAGCAATAGCAATCAGCCCCAGCATTTT	CASSGDSNSNQPQHF	TRBD1	-	TRBV2	TRBJ1-5
TGTGCCAGTAGGTTCCAGGTGAACACCGGGGAGCTGTTTTTT	CASRFQVNTGELFF	-	-	TRBV19	TRBJ2-2
TGCGCCAGCAGCCAAGATCGGGGAAATCAGCCCCAGCATTTT	CASSQDRGNQPQHF	-	-	TRBV4-1	TRBJ1-5
TGTGCCAGCAGCCTATTTGACAGCACCTATGGCTACACCTTC	CASSLFDSTYGYTF	-	few	TRBV3-1/TRBV3-2	TRBJ1-2
TGCGCCAGCAGCCAAGGCTGGACAGGGGGGAACGGGGAGCTGTTTTTT	CASSQGWTGGNGELFF	TRBD1	few	TRBV4-1	TRBJ2-2
TGCGCCAGCAGATCAGACAGGGGCCCCACTGAAGCTTTCTTT	CASRSDRGPTEAFF	TRBD1	-	TRBV5-1	TRBJ1-1
TGTGCCATCAGTGAGTCGACAGGCTCTGGAAACACCATATATTTT	CAISESTGSGNTIYF	-	-	TRBV10-3	TRBJ1-3
TGTGCCAGCAGCTTCGGCAGGTCCTACGAGCAGTACTTC	CASSFGRSYEQYF	-	-	TRBV11-2	TRBJ2-7
TGTGCCAGCAGTTTGAACAGGAGGAACACTGAAGCTTTCTTT	CASSLNRRNTEAFF	-	-	TRBV27	TRBJ1-1
TGTGCCAGCAGTGAACGAGGGGGCCTCTACAATGAGCAGTTCTTC	CASSERGGLYNEQFF	TRBD1	-	TRBV6-1	TRBJ2-1